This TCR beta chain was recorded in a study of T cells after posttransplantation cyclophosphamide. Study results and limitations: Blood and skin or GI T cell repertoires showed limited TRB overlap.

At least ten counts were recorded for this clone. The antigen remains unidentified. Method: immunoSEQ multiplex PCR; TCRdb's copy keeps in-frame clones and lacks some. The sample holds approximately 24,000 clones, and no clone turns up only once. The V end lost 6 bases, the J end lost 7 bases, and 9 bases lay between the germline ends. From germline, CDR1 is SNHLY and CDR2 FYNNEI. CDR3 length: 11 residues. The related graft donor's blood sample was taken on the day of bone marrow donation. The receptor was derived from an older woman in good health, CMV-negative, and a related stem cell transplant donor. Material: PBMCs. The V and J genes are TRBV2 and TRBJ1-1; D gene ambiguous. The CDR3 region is CASRDTLEAFF. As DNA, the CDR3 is TGTGCCAGCAGAGACACCCTTGAAGCTTTCTTT.